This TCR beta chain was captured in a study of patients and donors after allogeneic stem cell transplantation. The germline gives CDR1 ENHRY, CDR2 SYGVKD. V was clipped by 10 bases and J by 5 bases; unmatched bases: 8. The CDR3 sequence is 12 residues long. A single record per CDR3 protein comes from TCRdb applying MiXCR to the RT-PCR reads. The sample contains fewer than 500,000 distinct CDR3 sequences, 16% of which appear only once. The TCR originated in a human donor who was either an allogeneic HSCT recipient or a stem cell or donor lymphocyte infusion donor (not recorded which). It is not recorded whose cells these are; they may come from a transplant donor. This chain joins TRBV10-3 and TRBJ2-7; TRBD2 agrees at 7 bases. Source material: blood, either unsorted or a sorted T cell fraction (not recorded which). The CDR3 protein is CATRAGINEQYF. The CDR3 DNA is TGTGCCACCCGAGCGGGAATCAACGAGCAGTACTTC.